This entry is about one T cell receptor beta chain. The source of the sample is a study of CD8+ T cells in alopecia areata. Study-level information: Dosing with tofacitinib proceeded for 6 to 18 months, followed by 6 months off drug.

RNA extraction and reverse transcription yielded cDNA as sequencing template. The table came from immunoSEQ multiplex PCR; TCRdb's copy has only in-frame clones and leaves some out. This table has over 150,000 clones, roughly 60% appearing once. The CDR3 runs to 14 residues. Trimming removed 7 bases at V and 7 bases at J, with 21 bases between. Germline values: CDR1 SGHRS, CDR2 YFSETQ. This receptor was taken from a human donor with alopecia areata. The material was CD4+ T cells sorted from blood, obtained at week 0. The chain employs TRBV5-1 and TRBJ2-7; D could derive from TRBD1 or TRBD2 (5 bases each). CDR3 region: CASRYFVGTEEQYF. In DNA form, the CDR3 reads TGCGCCAGCCGCTACTTCGTTGGGACGGAGGAGCAGTACTTC.